These 18 T cell receptor beta chains were all obtained from the same sample, sequenced in a study of cytomegalovirus exposure and HLA in healthy donors. This PCR relied on a set of 60 Vbeta primers and 13 Jbeta primers. Clones were read by immunoSEQ multiplex PCR, and TCRdb kept only the in-frame ones, dropping some. The sample table sets out 200,000 to 250,000 clones. The sample taken for sequencing was PBMCs. The receptors here all came from a woman aged 25-40 years in good health and CMV-seropositive.

The chain employs TRBV28 and TRBJ2-7; TRBD2 matches at 7 bases. The CDR3 is made up of 16 amino acids. Germline V gene sequence: CDR1 MDHEN, CDR2 SYDVKM. V dropped 6 bases and J dropped 3; count of bases not matched to a gene: 14. The CDR3 DNA follows: TGTGCCAGCAGAACATTAGCGGGCTCCGACCTCTACGAGCAGTACTTC. Amino acids: CASRTLAGSDLYEQYF.

V is TRBV7-9 and J is TRBJ1-4, with D possibly being TRBD1 (5 bases). CDR3 size: 13 residues. Trimming stripped 3 bases from V and 7 bases from J, with 9 bases between. Germline values: CDR1 SEHNR, CDR2 FQNEAQ (reference sequence). The CDR3 sequence: CASSFSGGEKLFF. DNA for the CDR3: TGTGCCAGCAGCTTCTCGGGGGGTGAAAAACTGTTTTTT.

The rearrangement links TRBV2 to TRBJ1-1; 12 positions match TRBD1. V shed 11 bases and J 2 bases; nucleotides not matched to a gene: 9. Germline V gene sequence: CDR1 SNHLY, CDR2 FYNNEI. The CDR3 consists of 15 residues. The CDR3 here is CASGGTGGLNTEAFF. DNA for the CDR3: TGTGCCTCAGGGGGGACAGGGGGCCTTAACACTGAAGCTTTCTTT.

The V call is TRBV6-1, the J call TRBJ2-1; 7 nucleotides agree with TRBD2. V lost 4 bases to trimming and J lost 3 bases; unmatched junction nucleotides: 9. The germline CDR1 and CDR2 sequences are MNHNS and SASEGT. The CDR3 has 16 amino acids. The CDR3 DNA reads as TGTGCCAGCAGTGCTACCAGACTAGCAGACTACAATGAGCAGTTCTTC. Translating it yields CASSATRLADYNEQFF.

The J gene is TRBJ1-1, the V gene TRBV10-1; 9 nucleotides align to TRBD1. The CDR3 is 15 residues long. The germline gives CDR1 WNHNN, CDR2 SYGVQD (reference sequence). Trimming at V came to 5 bases and at J to 3 bases, leaving 7 bases not matched to a gene. Here the CDR3 DNA reads TGCGCCAGCAGTCCCGGGACAGGGTCGGACACTGAAGCTTTCTTT. This codes for CASSPGTGSDTEAFF.

V usage is TRBV6-5 and J usage is TRBJ2-5; TRBD2 aligns across 8 bases. The CDR3 is made up of 14 amino acids. The V gene end was trimmed by 7 bases and the J gene end by 0 bases; junction bases not matched to a gene: 4. The germline gives CDR1 MNHEY, CDR2 SVGAGI. DNA of the CDR3: TGTGCCAGCATTCAGCGGGGGAACCAAGAGACCCAGTACTTC. It specifies CASIQRGNQETQYF.

The J gene is TRBJ2-3, the V gene TRBV5-4; the D gene is possibly TRBD2 (7 bases). The CDR3 has 14 amino acids. Between the trimmed V and J ends, which lost 0 bases and 5 bases, there was a span of 10 bases. Germline values: CDR1 SGHNT, CDR2 YYREEE (reference sequence). The CDR3 sequence: CASSLGGGGDTQYF. In DNA form, the CDR3 reads TGTGCCAGCAGCTTGGGCGGGGGCGGAGATACGCAGTATTTT.

The genes are TRBV28 and TRBJ2-1; TRBD2 agrees at 13 bases. Germline CDR1 reads MDHEN; CDR2 reads SYDVKM. Unmatched junction bases numbered 7, after V lost 1 base and J lost 4 bases. The CDR3 runs 18 residues. The DNA for the CDR3 is TGTGCCAGCAGTTTATCTGGGACTAGCGGGATCATATACAATGAGCAGTTCTTC. Translation: CASSLSGTSGIIYNEQFF.

V and J are TRBV28 and TRBJ2-7; 9 bases fit TRBD1. The germline V gene has CDR1 MDHEN and CDR2 SYDVKM. CDR3 length: 14 amino acids. Trimming removed 3 bases from V and 6 bases from J; junction bases left unmatched: 6. The CDR3: CASSFYGQGSEQYF. CDR3 DNA: TGTGCCAGCAGTTTTTATGGACAGGGGTCCGAGCAGTACTTC.

V gene TRBV6-5 combines with J gene TRBJ1-5; the match to TRBD1 covers 8 bases. CDR1 is MNHEY, CDR2 SVGAGI, per germline. CDR3 length: 13 amino acids. V lost 6 bases to trimming and J lost 5 bases; unmatched junction nucleotides: 3. The CDR3 sequence is CASRLTGDQPQHF. CDR3 nucleotide sequence: TGTGCCAGCAGACTGACAGGGGATCAGCCCCAGCATTTT.

The J gene is TRBJ1-4, the V gene TRBV5-1, with a tentative D call TRBD1 (5 bases). The V and J ends lost 3 bases and 7 bases respectively, with 10 bases between them. The CDR3 has 13 residues. CDR1 is SGHRS, CDR2 YFSETQ, per germline. The CDR3 spells CASSSQGPEKLFF. CDR3 bases: TGCGCCAGCAGCTCGCAGGGCCCTGAAAAACTGTTTTTT.

The rearrangement uses TRBV18 and TRBJ2-1; possibly TRBD2 for D (6 bases). This CDR3 is built from 14 residues. Germline loops: CDR1 KGHSH, CDR2 LQKENI. V was shortened by 5 bases and J by 7 bases, with 15 bases between the two germline ends. CDR3 amino acids: CASSEAGSRNEQFF. CDR3 bases: TGTGCCAGCTCAGAGGCGGGGTCCAGGAATGAGCAGTTCTTC.

The V and J genes are TRBV18 and TRBJ1-2, with D uncertain. V shed 4 bases and J shed 2 bases, with 14 bases lying between them. The CDR3 spans 15 residues. Germline CDR1 is KGHSH and CDR2 is LQKENI. CDR3 nucleotide sequence: TGTGCCAGCTCACTGAATGACAATTCAAACTATGGCTACACCTTC. Translation: CASSLNDNSNYGYTF.

The J gene is TRBJ2-1, the V gene TRBV2; 11 bases align to TRBD1. V trimming: 5 bases; J trimming: 2 bases; junction bases outside the gene matches: 5. The CDR3 is 16 amino acids. Germline V gene sequence: CDR1 SNHLY, CDR2 FYNNEI. The DNA for the CDR3 is TGTGCCAGCAGTACCCGGACAGGGGGCCCCTACAATGAGCAGTTCTTC. It is translated as CASSTRTGGPYNEQFF.

V gene TRBV15 combines with J gene TRBJ2-5, with TRBD2 as a possible D gene (5 bases). CDR1 and CDR2 (germline): LNHNV, YYDKDF (reference sequence). V lost 6 bases and J lost 0, with 11 bases in between. This CDR3 has 14 amino acids. The DNA of the CDR3 is TGTGCCACCAGGAATTGGCGGGACCAAGAGACCCAGTACTTC. This codes for CATRNWRDQETQYF. The complete variable domain, with remaining parts taken from reference TRBV15 and TRBJ2-5, reads DAMVIQNPRYQVTQFGKPVTLSCSQTLNHNVMYWYQQKSSQAPKLLFHYYDKDFNNEADTPDNFQSRRPNTSFCFLDIRSPGLGDTAMYLCATRNWRDQETQYFGPGTRLLVL.

The chain has TRBV7-7 and TRBJ2-7; 7 nucleotides agree with TRBD1. The CDR3 has 18 amino acids. The V gene's germline CDR1 is SSHAT and CDR2 FNYEAQ (reference sequence). J was trimmed by 2 bases and V by 1 base; bases with no gene match: 14. Here the CDR3 reads CASSLEAPRDSDPYEQYF. CDR3 nucleotides: TGTGCCAGCAGCTTAGAGGCCCCGAGGGACAGCGATCCCTACGAGCAGTACTTC.

This chain connects TRBV4-3 to TRBJ2-5; TRBD1 matches at 7 bases. The J call is doubtful: the DNA matches TRBJ2-7 better. This CDR3 spans 15 amino acids. Germline V lookup: CDR1 LGHNA, CDR2 YSLEER. The CDR3 loop reads CASSQGDPQGYEQYF. The CDR3 DNA follows: TGCGCCAGCAGCCAAGGAGATCCACAGGGGTACGAGCAGTACTTC.

This chain uses TRBV19 with TRBJ1-5; weak D call: TRBD1 (6 bases). Trimming cost V 9 bases and J 2 bases, with 17 bases left between them. The CDR3 runs 15 residues. Germline loops: CDR1 LNHDA, CDR2 SQIVND (reference sequence). For the CDR3, the DNA is TGTGCCAGCGCATCAGGGGTCGAAGGCAATCAGCCCCAGCATTTT. Translating it yields CASASGVEGNQPQHF.